Given below is one T cell receptor (beta chain) in context. This specimen comes from a study of blood T cell repertoires in COVID-19. The trim removed 4 bases at V and 0 bases at J, leaving 3 bases unmatched. This CDR3 has 15 residues. Germline V gene data show CDR1 as LGHDT and CDR2 as YNNKEL (reference sequence). Assay: immunoSEQ multiplex PCR; the TCRdb copy retains only in-frame clones and omits some. The sample lists 60,000 to 65,000 clones; about nine tenths were seen once. This TCR was sampled from a woman at least 80 years old with active COVID-19. Sample: peripheral blood. The rearrangement joins TRBV3-1 (or the pseudogene TRBV3-2) to TRBJ2-1; TRBD2 agrees at 7 bases. CDR3 DNA sequence: TGTGCCAGCAGCCGGACGGGAGGCTCCTACAATGAGCAGTTCTTC. This encodes CASSRTGGSYNEQFF.